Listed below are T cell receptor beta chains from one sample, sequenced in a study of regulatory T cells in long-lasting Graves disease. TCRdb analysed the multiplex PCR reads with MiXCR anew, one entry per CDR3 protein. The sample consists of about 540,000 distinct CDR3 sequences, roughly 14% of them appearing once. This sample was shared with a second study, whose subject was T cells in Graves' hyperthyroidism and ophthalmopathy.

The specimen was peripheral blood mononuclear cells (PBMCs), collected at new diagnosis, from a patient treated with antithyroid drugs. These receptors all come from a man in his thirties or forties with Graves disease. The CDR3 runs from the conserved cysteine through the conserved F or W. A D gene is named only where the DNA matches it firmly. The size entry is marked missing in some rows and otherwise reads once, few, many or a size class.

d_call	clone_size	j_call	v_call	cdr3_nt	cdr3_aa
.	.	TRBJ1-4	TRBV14	TGTGCCAGCAGCCAAGTCGGGGTGATAGGTGAAAAACTGTTTTTT	CASSQVGVIGEKLFF
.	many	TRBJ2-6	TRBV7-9	TGTGCCAGCAGCTCCCCAGTCTCTGGGGCCAACGTCCTGACTTTC	CASSSPVSGANVLTF
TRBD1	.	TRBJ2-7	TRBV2	TGTGCCAGCAGTGTTGGCCCGGGACAGAATAGTTACGAGCAGTACTTC	CASSVGPGQNSYEQYF
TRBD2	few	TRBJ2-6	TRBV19	TGTGCCAGTACCACACTAGCGGGGGGTCGCTCTGGGGCCAACGTCCTGACTTTC	CASTTLAGGRSGANVLTF
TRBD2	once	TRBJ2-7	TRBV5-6	TGTGCCAGCAGCTCCACATCGGGACTAGCGGGAGAATCCGAAAACTACGAGCAGTACTTC	CASSSTSGLAGESENYEQYF
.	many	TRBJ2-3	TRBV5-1	TGCGCCAGCAGCTTGAGCAGGAATGGGCAGTATTTT	CASSLSRNGQYF
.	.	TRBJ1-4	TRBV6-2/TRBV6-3	TGTGCCAGCAGTGAATCGGGGGCTGCGCAATCTAAGTCAGTTTTT	CASSESGAAQSKSVF
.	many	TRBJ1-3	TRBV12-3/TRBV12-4	TGTGCCAGCAGTCTTCGGAATCTAATCGAGGACACCATATATTTT	CASSLRNLIEDTIYF
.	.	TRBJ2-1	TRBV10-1	TGCGCCAGCATGGCCTCGGGAGATGACGACGAGCAGTTCTTC	CASMASGDDDEQFF
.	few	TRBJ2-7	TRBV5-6	TGTGCCAGCAGCTTGGGGGGAACTGTCCACGAGCAGTACTTC	CASSLGGTVHEQYF
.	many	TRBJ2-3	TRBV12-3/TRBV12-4	TGTGCCAGCAGATCCCGAGATACGCAGTATTTT	CASRSRDTQYF
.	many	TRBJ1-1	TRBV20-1	TGCAGTGCTAGAGATCAGTGGGCGGTAAACACTGAAGCTTTCTTT	CSARDQWAVNTEAFF
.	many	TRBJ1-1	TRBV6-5	TGTGCCAGCAGTTACATCGGGAACACTGAAGCTTTCTTT	CASSYIGNTEAFF
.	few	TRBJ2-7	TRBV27	TGTGCCAGCAGTTTTGAAGGACGACCTACGTCGGAGCAGTACTTC	CASSFEGRPTSEQYF
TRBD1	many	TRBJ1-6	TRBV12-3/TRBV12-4	TGTGCCAGCAGTTTCAACCCGACAGGGTGGAATTCACCCCTCCACTTT	CASSFNPTGWNSPLHF
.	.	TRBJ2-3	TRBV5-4	TGTGCCAGCAGCTTGGACCCGGACCAGACCACAGATACGCAGTATTTT	CASSLDPDQTTDTQYF
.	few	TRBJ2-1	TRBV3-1	TGTGCCAGCAGCCCCACGAATACCGGGCCCCACAGTGAGCAGTTCTTC	CASSPTNTGPHSEQFF
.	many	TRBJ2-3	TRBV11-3	TGTGCCAGCAGCTTAGCAGGGGCCGACACAGATACGCAGTATTTT	CASSLAGADTDTQYF
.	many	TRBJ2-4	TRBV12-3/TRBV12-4	TGTGCCAGCAGCCAAACAGTGGGTGAAAACATTCAGTACTTC	CASSQTVGENIQYF
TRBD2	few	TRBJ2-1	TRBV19	TGTGCCAGTATGGGGACTAGCGGGAGGCGCAATGAGCAGTTCTTC	CASMGTSGRRNEQFF
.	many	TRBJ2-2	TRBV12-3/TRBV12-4	TGTGCCAGCAGTTTTAACCGGGGAACCGGGGAGCTGTTTTTT	CASSFNRGTGELFF
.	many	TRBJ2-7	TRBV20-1	TGCAGTGCTCTCGTCCGAGCGGGAGCAGGGGGCGAGCAGTACTTC	CSALVRAGAGGEQYF
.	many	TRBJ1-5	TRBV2	TGTGCCAGCAGTGATGAGCTGCAGCCCCAGCATTTT	CASSDELQPQHF
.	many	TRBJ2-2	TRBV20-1	TGCAGTGCACAACCGGGACTGATGAACACCGGGGAGCTGTTTTTT	CSAQPGLMNTGELFF
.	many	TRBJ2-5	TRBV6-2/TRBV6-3	TGTGCCACCAGGGGGGGGAGTATAGTAGAGACCCAGTACTTC	CATRGGSIVETQYF
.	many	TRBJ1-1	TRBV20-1	TGCAGTGCTAGCTGGGAAGGCACTGAAGCTTTCTTT	CSASWEGTEAFF
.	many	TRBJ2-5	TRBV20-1	TGCAGTGCTAGCCCTGCCTTAGGCAGGGGGGTCGGAGAGACCCAGTACTTC	CSASPALGRGVGETQYF
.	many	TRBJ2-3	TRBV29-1	TGCAGCGTTGGAGCTAGAGCCACAGATACGCAGTATTTT	CSVGARATDTQYF
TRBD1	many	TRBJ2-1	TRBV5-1	TGCGCCAGCAGAACGAACGGACAGGGGGCAAACAATGAGCAGTTCTTC	CASRTNGQGANNEQFF
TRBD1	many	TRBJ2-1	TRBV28	TGTGCCAGCAGGCCAGACAGGGACTCCTACAATGAGCAGTTCTTC	CASRPDRDSYNEQFF